This T cell receptor beta chain came from a study of T cells in Graves' hyperthyroidism and ophthalmopathy. General observations from the study: Within blood appeared most thyroid clonotypes that had expanded above 0.001. Model-based prediction identified ophthalmopathy a median roughly six months prior to its onset.

CDR1 is MNHNS and CDR2 is SASEGT in the germline V gene. The CDR3 is 12 residues long. J gave up 6 bases and V 11 bases, and 10 bases lay outside the gene matches. RNA transcripts provided the source from which TCR beta CDR3 regions were amplified. HTBI primers drove first-round RT-PCR of the TCR CDR3. TCRdb itself ran the multiplex PCR reads through MiXCR, one entry per CDR3 protein. This table holds some 360,000 distinct CDR3 sequences, approximately 18% found once. This clonotype was seen a few times. The antigen remains undetermined. The V gene is TRBV6-1, the J gene TRBJ2-7, with 7 positions matching TRBD2. The sample consisted of blood. This receptor was identified in a woman in her 40s with Graves' ophthalmopathy. Here the CDR3 reads CAGWGGEGEQYF. Written as DNA, the CDR3 is TGTGCCGGGTGGGGAGGGGAGGGCGAGCAGTACTTC.